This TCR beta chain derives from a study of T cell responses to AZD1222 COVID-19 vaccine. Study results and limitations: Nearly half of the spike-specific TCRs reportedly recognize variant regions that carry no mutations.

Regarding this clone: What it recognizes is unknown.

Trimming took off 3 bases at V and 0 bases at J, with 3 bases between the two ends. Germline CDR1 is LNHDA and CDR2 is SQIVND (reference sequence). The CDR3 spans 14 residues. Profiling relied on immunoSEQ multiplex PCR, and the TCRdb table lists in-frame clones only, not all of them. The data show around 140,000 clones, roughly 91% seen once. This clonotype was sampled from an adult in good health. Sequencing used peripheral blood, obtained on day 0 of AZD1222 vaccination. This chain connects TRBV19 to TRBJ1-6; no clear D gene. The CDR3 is CASSMVSYNSPLHF. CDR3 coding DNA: TGTGCCAGTAGTATGGTCTCCTATAATTCACCCCTCCACTTT.